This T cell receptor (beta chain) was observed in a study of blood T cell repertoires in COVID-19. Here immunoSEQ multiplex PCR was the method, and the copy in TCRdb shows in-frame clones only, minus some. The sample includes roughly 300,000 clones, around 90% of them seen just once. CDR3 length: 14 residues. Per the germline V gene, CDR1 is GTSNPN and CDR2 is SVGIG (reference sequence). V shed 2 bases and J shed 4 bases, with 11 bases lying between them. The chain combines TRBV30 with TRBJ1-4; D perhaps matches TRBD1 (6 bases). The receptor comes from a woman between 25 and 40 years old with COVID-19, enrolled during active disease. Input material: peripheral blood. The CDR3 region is CAWSPRQVNEKLFF. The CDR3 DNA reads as TGTGCCTGGAGTCCCAGACAGGTTAATGAAAAACTGTTTTTT.